This T cell receptor (beta chain) was captured by sequencing in a study of vaccination effects on CD4 cells after COVID-19. Findings and caveats of the study: Researchers reported few convalescent patients and no early post-infection timepoints in the study. Clones that were induced by infection or by vaccine showed marked contraction late after vaccination.

Using viral peptide pools, the ViraFEST assay grew out antigen-specific CD4+ T cells prior to sequencing. When more than 9 days of culture had elapsed, CD4+ T cells were isolated. The healthy vaccine recipients, who had no prior SARS-CoV-2 infection, showed negative nucleocapsid antibodies. Peptides at 10 ug/ml and IL-2 at 9 to 10 IU/ml were added to some 1.9 million PBMC per well. Half the medium was swapped for IL-2 medium on days 3 and 7. Concerning this clone: The target antigen is unknown.

Looked up from germline, CDR1 is MGHDK and CDR2 is SYGVNS. The CDR3 extends over 14 amino acids. Trimming cost V 3 bases and J 3 bases, with 12 bases left between them. Sequencing was performed with immunoSEQ multiplex PCR; in TCRdb, only in-frame clones are kept and a portion is missing. The table lists 50,000 to 60,000 clones, roughly 70% of them singletons. The source material was CD4+ T cells from PBMCs cultured with SARS-CoV-2 spike peptides, sampled before COVID-19 vaccination. The genes are TRBV25-1 and TRBJ2-7; D is tentatively TRBD1 or TRBD2 (6 bases each). The TCR comes from a human donor who received a COVID-19 vaccine. Here the CDR3 DNA reads TGTGCCAGCAGTGAGGTCGAGGGGGGCTACGAGCAGTACTTC. Protein sequence: CASSEVEGGYEQYF.